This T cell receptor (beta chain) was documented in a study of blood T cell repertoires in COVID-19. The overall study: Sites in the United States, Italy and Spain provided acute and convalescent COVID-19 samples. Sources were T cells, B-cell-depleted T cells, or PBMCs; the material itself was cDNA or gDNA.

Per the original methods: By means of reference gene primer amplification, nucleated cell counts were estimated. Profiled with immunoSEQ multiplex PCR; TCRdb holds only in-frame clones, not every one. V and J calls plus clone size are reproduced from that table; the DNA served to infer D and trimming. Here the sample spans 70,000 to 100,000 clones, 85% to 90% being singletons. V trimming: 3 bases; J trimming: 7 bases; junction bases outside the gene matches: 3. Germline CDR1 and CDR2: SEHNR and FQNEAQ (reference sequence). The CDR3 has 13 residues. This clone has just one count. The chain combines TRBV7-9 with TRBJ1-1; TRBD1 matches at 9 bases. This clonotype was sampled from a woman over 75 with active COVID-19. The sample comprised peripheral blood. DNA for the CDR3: TGTGCCAGCAGCTTCGGGACAGGGAGTGAAGCTTTCTTT. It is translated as CASSFGTGSEAFF.